This T cell receptor beta chain was retrieved from a study of control samples from healthy donors and cancer patients. The CDR3 is 13 residues long. The V end lost 8 bases, the J end lost 0 bases, and 10 bases lay between the germline ends. The germline CDR1 and CDR2 sequences are MGHDK and SYGVNS. Using immunoSEQ multiplex PCR, the repertoire was profiled, and TCRdb retains in-frame clones only, with some absent. The sample yields approximately 150,000 clones, 75% to 95% seen once. Sequencing was carried out using blood. The TCR sequence derives from a woman aged 40 to 49 in good health. The chain combines TRBV25-1 with TRBJ1-2, with D tentatively TRBD1 (5 bases). CDR3 region: CASPTEANYGYTF. Written as DNA, the CDR3 is TGTGCCAGCCCGACAGAAGCTAACTATGGCTACACCTTC.